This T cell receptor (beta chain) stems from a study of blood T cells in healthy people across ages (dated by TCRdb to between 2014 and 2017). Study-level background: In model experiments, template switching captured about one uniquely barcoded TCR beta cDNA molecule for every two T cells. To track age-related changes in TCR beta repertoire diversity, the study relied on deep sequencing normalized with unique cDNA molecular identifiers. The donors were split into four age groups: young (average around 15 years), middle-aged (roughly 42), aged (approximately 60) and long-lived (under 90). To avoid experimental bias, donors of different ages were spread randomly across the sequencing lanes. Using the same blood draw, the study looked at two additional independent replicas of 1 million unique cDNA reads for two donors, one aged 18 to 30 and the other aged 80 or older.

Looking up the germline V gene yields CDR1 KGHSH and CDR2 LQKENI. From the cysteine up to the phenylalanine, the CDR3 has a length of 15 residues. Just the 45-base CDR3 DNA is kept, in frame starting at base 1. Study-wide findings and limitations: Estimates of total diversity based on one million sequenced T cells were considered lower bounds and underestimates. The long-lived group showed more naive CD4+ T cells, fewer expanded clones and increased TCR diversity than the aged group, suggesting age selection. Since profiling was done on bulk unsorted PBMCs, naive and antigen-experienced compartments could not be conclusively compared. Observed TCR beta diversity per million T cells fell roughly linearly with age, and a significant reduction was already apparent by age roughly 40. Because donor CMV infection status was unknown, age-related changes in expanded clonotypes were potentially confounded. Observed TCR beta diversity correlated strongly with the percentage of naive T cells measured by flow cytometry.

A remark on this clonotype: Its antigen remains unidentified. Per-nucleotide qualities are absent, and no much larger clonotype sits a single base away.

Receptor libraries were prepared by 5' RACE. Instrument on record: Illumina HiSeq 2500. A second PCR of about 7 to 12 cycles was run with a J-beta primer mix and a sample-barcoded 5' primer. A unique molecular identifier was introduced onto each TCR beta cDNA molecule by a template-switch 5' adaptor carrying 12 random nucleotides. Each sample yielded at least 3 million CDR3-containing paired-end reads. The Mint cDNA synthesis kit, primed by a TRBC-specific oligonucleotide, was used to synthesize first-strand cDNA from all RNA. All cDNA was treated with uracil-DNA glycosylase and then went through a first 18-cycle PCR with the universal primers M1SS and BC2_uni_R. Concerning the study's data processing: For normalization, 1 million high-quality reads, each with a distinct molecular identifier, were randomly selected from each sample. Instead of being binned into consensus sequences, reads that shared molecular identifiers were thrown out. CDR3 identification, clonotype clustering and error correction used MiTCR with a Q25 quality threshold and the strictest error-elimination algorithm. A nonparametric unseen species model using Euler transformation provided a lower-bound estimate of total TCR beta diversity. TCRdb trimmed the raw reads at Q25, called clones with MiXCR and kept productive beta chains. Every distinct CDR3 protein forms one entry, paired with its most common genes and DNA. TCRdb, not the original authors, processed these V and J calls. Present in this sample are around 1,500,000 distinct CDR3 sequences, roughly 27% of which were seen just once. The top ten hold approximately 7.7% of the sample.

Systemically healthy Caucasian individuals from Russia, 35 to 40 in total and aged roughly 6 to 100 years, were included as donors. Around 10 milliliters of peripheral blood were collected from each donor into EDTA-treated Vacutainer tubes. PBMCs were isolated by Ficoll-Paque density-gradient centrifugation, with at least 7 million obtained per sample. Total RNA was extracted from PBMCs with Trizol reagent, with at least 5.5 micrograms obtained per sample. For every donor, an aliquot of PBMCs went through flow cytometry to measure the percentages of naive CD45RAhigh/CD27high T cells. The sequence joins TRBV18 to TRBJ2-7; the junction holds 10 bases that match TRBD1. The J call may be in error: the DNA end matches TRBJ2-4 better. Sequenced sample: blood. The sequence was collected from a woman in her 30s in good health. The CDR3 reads CASSTQGQGINIQYF. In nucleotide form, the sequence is TGTGCCAGCTCAACCCAGGGACAGGGGATAAACATTCAGTACTTC.